This T cell receptor (beta chain) was profiled in a study of T cell repertoires in cytomegalovirus infection. The wider study: An indication of both CMV infection and matching HLA type came from public TCR beta signatures.

As regards this clonotype: Its cognate antigen is unknown.

TCRdb processed the reads anew with MiXCR; each CDR3 protein has one entry. The sample carries under 200,000 distinct CDR3 sequences, 28% recorded once. The CDR3 loop spans 19 amino acids. The trim removed 2 bases at V and 0 bases at J, leaving 9 bases unmatched. Germline CDR1 MNHNY, CDR2 SVGAGI (reference sequence). Study-wide findings and caveats: Based on cumulative public TCR beta family frequency, carriers of CMV plus the relevant HLA were identified. It was HLA-C-restricted CMV-specific TCR beta clonotypes that dominated the response ex vivo.

The material sequenced was PBMCs. The TCR was taken from a human donor in good health (CMV status not recorded). Some clones in this sample may be carry-over from other donors' samples. This chain uses TRBV6-6 with TRBJ1-6, with 8 bases lining up with TRBD1. CDR3 DNA: TGTGCCAGCAGTTACCCCGAGGACAGGGCGAGCTCCTATAATTCACCCCTCCACTTT. Translation: CASSYPEDRASSYNSPLHF.